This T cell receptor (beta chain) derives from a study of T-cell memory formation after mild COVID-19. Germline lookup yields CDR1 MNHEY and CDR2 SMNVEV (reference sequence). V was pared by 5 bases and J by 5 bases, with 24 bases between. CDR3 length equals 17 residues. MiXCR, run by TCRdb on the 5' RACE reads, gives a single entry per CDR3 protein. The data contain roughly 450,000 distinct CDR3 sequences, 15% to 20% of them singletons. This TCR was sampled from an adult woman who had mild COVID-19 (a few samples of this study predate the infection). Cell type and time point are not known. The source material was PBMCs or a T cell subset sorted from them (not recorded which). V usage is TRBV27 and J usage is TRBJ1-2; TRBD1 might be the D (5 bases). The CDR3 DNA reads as TGTGCCAGCAGTATCAGGGATTCGACAGCTTACCTTTATGGCTACACCTTC. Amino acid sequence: CASSIRDSTAYLYGYTF.